These 13 T cell receptor beta chains originate from one sample sequenced in a study of blood T cell repertoires in COVID-19. The table came from immunoSEQ multiplex PCR; TCRdb's copy has only in-frame clones and leaves some out. The table has 200,000 to 250,000 clones, about 87% seen once. Sequencing was done on a sample of PBMCs or T cells enriched from blood (not recorded which). The receptors stem from a man aged 18 to 35 with acute COVID-19.

The rearrangement uses TRBV3-1 (or the pseudogene TRBV3-2) and TRBJ1-2; 7 nucleotides line up with TRBD1. The CDR3 consists of 16 residues. Germline V gene data show CDR1 as LGHDT and CDR2 as YNNKEL (reference sequence). J gave up 2 bases and V 3 bases, and 9 bases lay outside the gene matches. The CDR3 loop is CASSHLRQGENYGYTF. The CDR3 DNA sequence: TGTGCCAGCAGCCATCTAAGACAGGGCGAGAACTATGGCTACACCTTC.

The gene calls are TRBV6-5 and TRBJ1-1; D gene uncertain. The CDR3 has 11 amino acids. V lost 9 bases, J lost 5 bases, and 10 bases lay in between. The germline V gene has CDR1 MNHEY and CDR2 SVGAGI. Here the CDR3 reads CASIGGTEAFF. Here the CDR3 DNA reads TGTGCCAGTATTGGAGGGACTGAAGCTTTCTTT.

At least ten counts were recorded for this clone. J is TRBJ2-1 and V is TRBV14; 8 bases are a match to TRBD2. Germline CDR1 is SGHDN and CDR2 is FVKESK. This CDR3 has 17 residues. J gave up 0 bases and V 4 bases, and 8 bases lay outside the gene matches. The chain's CDR3 is CASSPILAAVSYNEQFF. In DNA, the CDR3 is TGTGCCAGCAGCCCTATACTAGCGGCTGTCTCCTACAATGAGCAGTTCTTC.

The chain combines TRBV3-1 (or the pseudogene TRBV3-2) with TRBJ2-7, with a weak D call TRBD2 (5 bases). V was shortened by 0 bases and J by 0 bases, with 6 bases between the two germline ends. CDR1 and CDR2 (germline): LGHDT, YNNKEL (reference sequence). CDR3 length equals 14 residues. CDR3 sequence (DNA): TGTGCCAGCAGCCAAGATACTAGCTCCTACGAGCAGTACTTC. Its translation is CASSQDTSSYEQYF.

The V and J genes are TRBV6-6 and TRBJ1-6, with D uncertain. Germline CDR1 and CDR2: MNHNY and SVGAGI (reference sequence). The length of the CDR3 is 14 residues. With 6 bases removed from V and 10 bases from J, the gap between germline ends came to 16 bases. CDR3: CASSLGGLSSPLHF. CDR3 sequence (DNA): TGTGCCAGCAGCCTTGGAGGCTTGAGCTCACCCCTCCACTTT.

With respect to this clone: The same CDR3 arises from other DNA sequences in this sample as well. The rearrangement links TRBV6-5 to TRBJ1-4; 7 nucleotides match TRBD1. Germline V CDR1 and CDR2: MNHEY, SVGAGI. The CDR3 loop spans 14 amino acids. V was pared by 3 bases and J by 7 bases, with 5 bases of the junction left unmatched. CDR3 nucleotide sequence: TGTGCCAGCAGTTATTACAGGGGAAGTGAAAAACTGTTTTTT. Residues: CASSYYRGSEKLFF.

J is TRBJ2-2 and V is TRBV28, with unresolved D. Germline CDR1 reads MDHEN; CDR2 reads SYDVKM. Trimming removed 3 bases from V and 0 bases from J, with 5 bases in between. The CDR3 contains 14 residues. The CDR3 region has the DNA TGTGCCAGCAGTTTTGGAGCGAACACCGGGGAGCTGTTTTTT. Translated, it gives CASSFGANTGELFF.

The chain joins TRBV19 to TRBJ2-1, with 7 bases matching TRBD2. Per germline, CDR1 LNHDA and CDR2 SQIVND (reference sequence). The CDR3 length is 14 residues. V dropped 5 bases and J dropped 3; count of bases not matched to a gene: 4. The CDR3 here is CASSLRTSYNEQFF. CDR3 DNA sequence: TGTGCCAGTAGTTTAAGGACTAGCTACAATGAGCAGTTCTTC.

The chain has TRBV5-4 and TRBJ2-2; 8 positions match TRBD1. J lost 2 bases, V lost 4 bases, and 7 bases had no gene match. Germline CDR1 reads SGHNT; CDR2 reads YYREEE (reference sequence). The CDR3 spans 16 residues. CDR3 region: CASSPLQGENTGELFF. In DNA form, the CDR3 reads TGTGCCAGCAGCCCGCTACAGGGGGAAAACACCGGGGAGCTGTTTTTT.

The chain employs TRBV4-3 and TRBJ1-4; no reliable D call. The ends were cut back, 2 bases at V and 4 bases at J, with 11 bases in the middle. Germline CDR1 reads LGHNA; CDR2 reads YSLEER. CDR3 length: 15 residues. The CDR3 spells CASSQKREINEKLFF. The CDR3 coding sequence is TGCGCCAGCAGCCAAAAAAGGGAGATTAATGAAAAACTGTTTTTT.

The chain carries TRBV9 and TRBJ1-4; unclear D gene. Germline V CDR1 and CDR2: SGDLS, YYNGEE. The V and J ends lost 0 bases and 8 bases respectively, with 14 bases between them. This CDR3 has 15 amino acids. CDR3 protein: CASSVVCRGWEKLFF. DNA of the CDR3: TGTGCCAGCAGCGTAGTTTGCAGAGGATGGGAAAAACTGTTTTTT.

This chain uses TRBV28 with TRBJ2-3; the D gene is possibly TRBD2 (6 bases). CDR3 length: 15 residues. CDR1 MDHEN and CDR2 SYDVKM come from the germline V gene. V lost 2 bases and J 1 base, leaving 10 bases between the germline ends. CDR3: CASSLGGRGTDTQYF. The CDR3 nucleotides are TGTGCCAGCAGTTTAGGGGGGAGAGGCACAGATACGCAGTATTTT.

CDR3 nucleotides: TGCAGCGTGGCGGGACAGAGAGGGAGAGAAGCTTTCTTT. As protein: CSVAGQRGREAFF. The chain carries TRBV29-1 and TRBJ1-1; the match to TRBD1 covers 7 bases. CDR1 SQVTM and CDR2 ANQGSEA come from the germline V gene. This CDR3 contains 13 residues. Trimming took 6 bases from V and 8 from J; bases not matched to a gene: 12.